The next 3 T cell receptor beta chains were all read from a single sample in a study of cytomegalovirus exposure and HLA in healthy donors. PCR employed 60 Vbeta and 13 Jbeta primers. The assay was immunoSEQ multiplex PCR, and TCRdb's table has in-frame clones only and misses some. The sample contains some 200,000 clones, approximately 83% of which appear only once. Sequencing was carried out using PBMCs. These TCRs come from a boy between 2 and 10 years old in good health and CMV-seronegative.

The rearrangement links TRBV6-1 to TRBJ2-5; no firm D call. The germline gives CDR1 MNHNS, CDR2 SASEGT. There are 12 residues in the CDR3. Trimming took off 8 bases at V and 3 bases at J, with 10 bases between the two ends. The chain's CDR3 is CASASGKETQYF. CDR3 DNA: TGTGCCAGCGCGTCAGGAAAAGAGACCCAGTACTTC.

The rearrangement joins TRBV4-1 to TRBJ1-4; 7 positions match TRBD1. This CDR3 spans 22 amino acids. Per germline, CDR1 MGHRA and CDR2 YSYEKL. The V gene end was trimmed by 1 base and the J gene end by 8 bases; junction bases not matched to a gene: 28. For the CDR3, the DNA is TGCGCCAGCAGCCAAGTGAACCCTTTTAAGTGGCCCGGGGGACAGTCAATGGAAAAACTGTTTTTT. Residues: CASSQVNPFKWPGGQSMEKLFF.

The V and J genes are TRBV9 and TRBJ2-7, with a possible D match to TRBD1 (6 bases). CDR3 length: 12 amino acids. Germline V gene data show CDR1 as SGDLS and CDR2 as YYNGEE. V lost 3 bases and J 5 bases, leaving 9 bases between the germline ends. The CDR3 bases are TGTGCCAGCAGCGACGAGGGGGACGAGCAGTACTTC. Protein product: CASSDEGDEQYF.